This is a list of T cell receptor beta chains from one sample in a study of identical twins. TCRdb analysed the 5' RACE reads with MiXCR anew, one entry per CDR3 protein. The table records 1.5 million to 2 million distinct CDR3 sequences, 32% of them present only once. What was sequenced was cord blood. The source is a newborn girl in good health. The conserved cysteine and the conserved F or W are not part of the CDR3 here. Each record gives: V gene, CDR3 protein.

TRBV27	ASKPTTDTQY
TRBV3-1	ASSPRDYLRDTQY
TRBV11-2	ASSVLTSGISETQY
TRBV5-1	ASSLEAGRLYEQY
TRBV9	ASSPLTSGTQY
TRBV11-1	ASSLSGTTGTLYNEQF
TRBV20-1	SAGTDRYT
TRBV20-1	SANRPQGSSYEQY
TRBV5-1	ASSFPPGKSDTQY
TRBV10-3	AISEWGKNTEAF
TRBV7-2	ASSYSLGGSYEQY
TRBV7-9	ASRPLTSGGPDTQY
TRBV5-1	ASSPYSYNEQF
TRBV6-1	ASEPGLVYEQY
TRBV30	AWSAGQGNNEQF
TRBV20-1	SAILAEGTYNEQF
TRBV7-8	ASSFYGEQY
TRBV5-5	ASSLVGGGEEKLF
TRBV20-1	SVGFQLAGGGAKNIQY
TRBV20-1	SARAAGGETQY
TRBV2	ASSVEPGTDTQY
TRBV20-1	SASFRGLRTEAF
TRBV6-2/TRBV6-3	ASTLGSDEQY
TRBV28	ASRRGPAEKLF